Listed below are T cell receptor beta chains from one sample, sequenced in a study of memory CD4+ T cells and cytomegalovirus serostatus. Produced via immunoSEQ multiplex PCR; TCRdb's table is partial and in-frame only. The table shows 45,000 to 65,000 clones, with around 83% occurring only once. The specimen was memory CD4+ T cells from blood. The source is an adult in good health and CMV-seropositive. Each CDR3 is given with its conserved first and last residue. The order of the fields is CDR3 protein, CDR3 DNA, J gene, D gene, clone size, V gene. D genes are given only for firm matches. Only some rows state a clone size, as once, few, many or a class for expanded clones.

CDR3: CASRAQGTGELFF; DNA: TGTGCCAGCAGGGCACAGGGGACCGGGGAGCTGTTTTTT; J: TRBJ2-2; D: TRBD1; size: -; V: TRBV2
CDR3: CASGASLGQGSSGYTF; DNA: TGTGCCAGTGGCGCAAGTCTGGGACAGGGGAGCTCTGGCTACACCTTC; J: TRBJ1-2; D: TRBD1; size: -; V: TRBV19
CDR3: CASNPGTSSYEQYF; DNA: TGTGCCAGCAACCCAGGGACGAGCTCCTACGAGCAGTACTTC; J: TRBJ2-7; D: -; size: -; V: TRBV2
CDR3: CASSSSGSSTGELFF; DNA: TGTGCCAGCAGCTCCAGCGGGAGTAGCACCGGGGAGCTGTTTTTT; J: TRBJ2-2; D: TRBD2; size: -; V: TRBV11-2
CDR3: CASGWTATYEQYF; DNA: TGTGCCTCGGGTTGGACAGCGACCTACGAGCAGTACTTC; J: TRBJ2-7; D: -; size: few; V: TRBV30
CDR3: CAWSWSSYNSPLHF; DNA: TGTGCCTGGAGTTGGAGCTCCTATAATTCACCCCTCCACTTT; J: TRBJ1-6; D: -; size: few; V: TRBV30
CDR3: CASSVGGQPTYEQYF; DNA: TGTGCCAGCAGCGTCGGGGGACAGCCGACCTACGAGCAGTACTTC; J: TRBJ2-7; D: -; size: -; V: TRBV9
CDR3: CASSASGLPYNEQFF; DNA: TGCGCCAGCAGTGCTTCGGGACTACCGTACAATGAGCAGTTCTTC; J: TRBJ2-1; D: TRBD2; size: once; V: TRBV5-1
CDR3: CASSLRQGFTEAFF; DNA: TGTGCCAGCAGCTTACGACAGGGGTTCACTGAAGCTTTCTTT; J: TRBJ1-1; D: TRBD1; size: once; V: TRBV13
CDR3: CASGLSTGGRLRNEQFF; DNA: TGTGCTAGTGGTTTGTCCACGGGGGGGCGCCTGCGGAATGAGCAGTTCTTC; J: TRBJ2-1; D: TRBD2; size: few; V: TRBV12-5
CDR3: CASSTWTSGRTGELFF; DNA: TGTGCCAGCAGCACCTGGACTAGCGGGAGAACCGGGGAGCTGTTTTTT; J: TRBJ2-2; D: TRBD2; size: -; V: TRBV5-4
CDR3: CASSLSGVGTDTQYF; DNA: TGTGCCAGCAGTTTATCAGGGGTTGGCACAGATACGCAGTATTTT; J: TRBJ2-3; D: -; size: -; V: TRBV28
CDR3: CASSVISGRVGVNEQFF; DNA: TGTGCCAGCAGCGTAATCAGCGGGAGGGTCGGGGTGAATGAGCAGTTCTTC; J: TRBJ2-1; D: TRBD2; size: -; V: TRBV9
CDR3: CASSDNLSGNTIYF; DNA: TGTGCCAGCAGTGACAACCTCTCTGGAAACACCATATATTTT; J: TRBJ1-3; D: -; size: -; V: TRBV2
CDR3: CAISDGLAGYEQYF; DNA: TGTGCCATCAGCGATGGACTAGCCGGCTACGAGCAGTACTTC; J: TRBJ2-7; D: TRBD2; size: -; V: TRBV10-3
CDR3: CASRPSGLLSYEQYF; DNA: TGTGCCAGCAGACCCTCGGGACTCCTCTCCTACGAGCAGTACTTC; J: TRBJ2-7; D: -; size: -; V: TRBV6-5
CDR3: CASSLAQGISEKLFF; DNA: TGTGCCAGCAGCTTAGCGCAGGGTATTAGTGAAAAACTGTTTTTT; J: TRBJ1-4; D: -; size: -; V: TRBV7-8
CDR3: CASSIGRGRGYTF; DNA: TGTGCCAGCAGCATTGGACGGGGGCGAGGCTACACCTTC; J: TRBJ1-2; D: -; size: -; V: TRBV28
CDR3: CASSLSVGGRYF; DNA: TGTGCCAGCAGCTTATCAGTGGGTGGGCGCTACTTC; J: TRBJ2-7; D: -; size: -; V: TRBV11-2
CDR3: CASSLSTGVDTQYF; DNA: TGCGCCAGCAGTCTTTCTACAGGGGTAGATACGCAGTATTTT; J: TRBJ2-3; D: TRBD1; size: once; V: TRBV10-1
CDR3: CASSQDLRQGQYF; DNA: TGCGCCAGCAGCCAAGATTTGCGGCAGGGGCAGTACTTC; J: TRBJ2-7; D: -; size: -; V: TRBV4-3
CDR3: CATSSNLGVYGYTF; DNA: TGTGCCACCAGCAGCAATCTAGGGGTATATGGCTACACCTTC; J: TRBJ1-2; D: -; size: -; V: TRBV15
CDR3: CASSLWNQPQHF; DNA: TGTGCCAGTAGTTTGTGGAATCAGCCCCAGCATTTT; J: TRBJ1-5; D: -; size: -; V: TRBV19
CDR3: CASSTGQSREFF; DNA: TGCGCCAGCAGCACGGGACAGTCCAGAGAATTCTTC; J: TRBJ2-1; D: TRBD1; size: -; V: TRBV5-1
CDR3: CASSTGAEQETQYF; DNA: TGCGCCAGCTCAACTGGGGCGGAACAAGAGACCCAGTACTTC; J: TRBJ2-5; D: -; size: -; V: TRBV5-1
CDR3: CASSSGQGKNNEQFF; DNA: TGTGCCAGCAGCTCCGGACAGGGGAAAAACAATGAGCAGTTCTTC; J: TRBJ2-1; D: TRBD1; size: -; V: TRBV5-4
CDR3: CASSLWGNTDTQYF; DNA: TGTGCCAGCAGCTTGTGGGGGAACACAGATACGCAGTATTTT; J: TRBJ2-3; D: -; size: -; V: TRBV5-6
CDR3: CASTIPTRSSYNEQFF; DNA: TGTGCCAGCACGATACCTACTAGAAGCTCCTACAATGAGCAGTTCTTC; J: TRBJ2-1; D: -; size: -; V: TRBV7-9
CDR3: CSVEEDRVNTEAFF; DNA: TGCAGCGTTGAAGAGGACAGGGTGAACACTGAAGCTTTCTTT; J: TRBJ1-1; D: TRBD1; size: once; V: TRBV29-1
CDR3: CASSLEGSVGNTIYF; DNA: TGTGCCAGCAGCTTAGAGGGCAGCGTTGGAAACACCATATATTTT; J: TRBJ1-3; D: -; size: -; V: TRBV7-9
CDR3: CASSLGATASGYTF; DNA: TGTGCCAGCAGTTTAGGAGCGACAGCTAGTGGCTACACCTTC; J: TRBJ1-2; D: -; size: -; V: TRBV28
CDR3: CASSLGGGRVMNTEAFF; DNA: TGTGCCAGCAGCTTAGGAGGCGGGCGGGTCATGAACACTGAAGCTTTCTTT; J: TRBJ1-1; D: -; size: -; V: TRBV7-8
CDR3: CAWSVPWGGNSPLHF; DNA: TGTGCCTGGAGTGTCCCGTGGGGGGGCAATTCACCCCTCCACTTT; J: TRBJ1-6; D: -; size: once; V: TRBV30
CDR3: CASSVSSRGMETQYF; DNA: TGTGCCAGCAGCGTTTCTAGCAGGGGGATGGAGACCCAGTACTTC; J: TRBJ2-5; D: TRBD1; size: -; V: TRBV9
CDR3: CASSLATVQETQYF; DNA: TGTGCCAGCAGCTTAGCAACAGTGCAAGAGACCCAGTACTTC; J: TRBJ2-5; D: -; size: -; V: TRBV7-9
CDR3: CASSFFSGAQSNYGYTF; DNA: TGTGCCAGCAGCTTTTTTTCAGGGGCCCAATCTAACTATGGCTACACCTTC; J: TRBJ1-2; D: -; size: -; V: TRBV7-9
CDR3: CASSLRLAGGQETQYF; DNA: TGTGCTAGCAGCTTAAGGCTAGCGGGGGGACAAGAGACCCAGTACTTC; J: TRBJ2-5; D: TRBD2; size: -; V: TRBV7-7
CDR3: CASSFQTTDTQYF; DNA: TGTGCCAGCAGCTTTCAAACCACAGATACGCAGTATTTT; J: TRBJ2-3; D: -; size: -; V: TRBV7-9
CDR3: CASSQQGYGYTF; DNA: TGTGCCAGCAGTCAACAGGGGTATGGCTACACCTTC; J: TRBJ1-2; D: TRBD1; size: -; V: TRBV27
CDR3: CASSLAGGAPSYNEQFF; DNA: TGTGCCAGCAGTTTAGCTGGGGGCGCCCCCTCCTACAATGAGCAGTTCTTC; J: TRBJ2-1; D: -; size: -; V: TRBV28
CDR3: CASRLTGAGELFF; DNA: TGTGCCAGCAGACTCACAGGGGCCGGGGAGCTGTTTTTT; J: TRBJ2-2; D: TRBD1; size: once; V: TRBV6-1
CDR3: CSATLESGYTF; DNA: TGCAGTGCTACTTTGGAGTCAGGCTACACCTTC; J: TRBJ1-2; D: -; size: -; V: TRBV20-1